This T cell receptor (beta chain) came from a study of neurological immune-mediated disorders. Study-wide context: Among some 35 multiple sclerosis patients, around 30 were relapsing-remitting and 3 were secondary progressive.

This clonotype was picked up a small number of times. Its antigen remains unidentified. General study findings and limits: None of the CDR3 amino acid sequences of expanded clones were shared across subjects, and this suggested private repertoires in all groups.

5'RACE generated cDNA with 10-nucleotide random UMIs. A single record per CDR3 protein comes from TCRdb applying MiXCR to the 5' RACE reads. This table has about 50,000 distinct CDR3 sequences, 3% appearing once. The germline V gene has CDR1 DFQATT and CDR2 SNEGSKA (reference sequence). The CDR3 has 10 amino acids. V lost 7 bases to trimming and J lost 7 bases, with 8 bases between them. Source material was 2 million unsorted PBMCs, stored at -80 °C in RNAlater. The sequenced sample was PBMCs. The source of this sequence is a woman aged 45-60 years with multiple sclerosis. This rearrangement joins TRBV20-1 to TRBJ2-1; D remains ambiguous. Written as DNA, the CDR3 is TGCAGTGTCTTTGGAAATGAGCAGTTCTTC. Its protein product is CSVFGNEQFF.